These 4 T cell receptor beta chains were all obtained from the same sample, sequenced in a study of T cell repertoires in cytomegalovirus infection. From the reads, TCRdb called clonotypes with MiXCR, one entry per CDR3 protein. The sample contains approximately 100,000 distinct CDR3 sequences, about a quarter of which appear only once. Source material: CD8+ T cells from PBMCs. These TCRs come from a human donor in good health (CMV status not recorded). Some clones in this sample may be carry-over from other donors' samples.

To note about this clonotype: Being one base from a much bigger clone, this may be a read error. The rearrangement uses TRBV6-1 and TRBJ2-7; 12 nucleotides align to TRBD1. CDR3 length equals 15 residues. Germline V gives CDR1 MNHNS, CDR2 SASEGT. Here the CDR3 reads CASSLGTGGVYVQYF. The CDR3 nucleotides are TGTGCCAGCAGTCTTGGGACAGGGGGCGTCTACGTGCAGTACTTC.

This clonotype was recorded at least ten times. The chain couples TRBV7-2 to TRBJ2-1; 8 positions agree with TRBD1. The CDR3 spans 15 residues. CDR1 is SGHTA and CDR2 is FQGNSA in the germline V gene. Trimming at V came to 5 bases and at J to 6 bases, leaving 9 bases not matched to a gene. This chain's CDR3 is CASSHGTGGLNEQFF. CDR3 DNA: TGTGCCAGCAGCCATGGGACAGGCGGACTCAATGAGCAGTTCTTC.

This rearrangement joins TRBV11-2 to TRBJ2-7, with 9 positions matching TRBD2. Germline V gives CDR1 SGHAT, CDR2 FQNNGV. CDR3 size: 15 residues. Trimming took 5 bases from V and 0 from J; bases not matched to a gene: 5. The CDR3 loop reads CASSPGLARSYEQYF. The CDR3 DNA follows: TGTGCCAGCAGCCCAGGACTAGCGCGCTCCTACGAGCAGTACTTC.

This chain joins TRBV4-1 and TRBJ1-6, with TRBD1 matching 7 bases. V was pared by 4 bases and J by 17 bases, with 11 bases of the junction left unmatched. Germline V CDR1 and CDR2: MGHRA, YSYEKL. This CDR3 spans 13 amino acids. The DNA of the CDR3 is TGCGCCAGCAGCCGCCTTCCCGGGACAGTTATCCACTTT. It encodes CASSRLPGTVIHF.